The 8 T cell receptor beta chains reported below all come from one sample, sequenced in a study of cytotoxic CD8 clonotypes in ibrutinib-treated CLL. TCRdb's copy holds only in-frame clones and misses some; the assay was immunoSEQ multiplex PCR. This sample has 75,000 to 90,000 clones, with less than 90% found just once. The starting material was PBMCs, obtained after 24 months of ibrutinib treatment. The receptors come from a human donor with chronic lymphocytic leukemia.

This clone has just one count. DNA of the CDR3: TGTGCCAGCAGCACGGGACCGCCGAATGGGGATTCACCCCTCCACTTT. It specifies CASSTGPPNGDSPLHF. This rearrangement joins TRBV5-6 to TRBJ1-6, with a tentative D call TRBD1 (5 bases). Germline V gives CDR1 SGHDT, CDR2 YYEEEE. There are 16 residues in the CDR3. The V end lost 4 bases, the J end lost 8 bases, and 19 bases lay between the germline ends.

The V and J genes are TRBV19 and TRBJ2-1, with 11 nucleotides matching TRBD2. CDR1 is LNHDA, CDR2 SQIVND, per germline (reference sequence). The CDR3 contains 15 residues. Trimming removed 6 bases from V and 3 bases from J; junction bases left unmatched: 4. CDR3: CASSLTSGVYNEQFF. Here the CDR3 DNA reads TGTGCCAGTAGCCTGACTAGCGGGGTCTACAATGAGCAGTTCTTC.

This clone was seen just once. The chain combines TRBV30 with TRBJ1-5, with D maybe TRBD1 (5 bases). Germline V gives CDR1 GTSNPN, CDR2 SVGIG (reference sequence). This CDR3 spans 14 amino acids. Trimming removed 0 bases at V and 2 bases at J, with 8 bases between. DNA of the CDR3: TGTGCCTGGAGTGTGGGGGGGGGCAATCAGCCCCAGCATTTT. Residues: CAWSVGGGNQPQHF.

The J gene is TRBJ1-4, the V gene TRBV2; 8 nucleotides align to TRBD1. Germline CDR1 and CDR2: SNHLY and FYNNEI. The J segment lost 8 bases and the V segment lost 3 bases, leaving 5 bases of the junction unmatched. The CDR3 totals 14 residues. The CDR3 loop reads CASSDRTGREKLFF. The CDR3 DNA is TGTGCCAGCAGTGATAGGACAGGGAGAGAAAAACTGTTTTTT.

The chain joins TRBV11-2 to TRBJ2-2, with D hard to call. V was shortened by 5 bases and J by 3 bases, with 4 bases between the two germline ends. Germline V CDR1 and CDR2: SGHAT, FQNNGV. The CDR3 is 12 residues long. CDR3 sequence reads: CASSTYTGELFF. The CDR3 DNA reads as TGTGCCAGCAGCACCTACACCGGGGAGCTGTTTTTT.

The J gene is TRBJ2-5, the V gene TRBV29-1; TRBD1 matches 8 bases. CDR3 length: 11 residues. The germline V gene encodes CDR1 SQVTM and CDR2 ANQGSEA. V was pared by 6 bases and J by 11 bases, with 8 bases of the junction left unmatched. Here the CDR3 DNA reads TGCAGCGTGGCAGGGGGCGCAGTACAGTACTTC. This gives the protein CSVAGGAVQYF.

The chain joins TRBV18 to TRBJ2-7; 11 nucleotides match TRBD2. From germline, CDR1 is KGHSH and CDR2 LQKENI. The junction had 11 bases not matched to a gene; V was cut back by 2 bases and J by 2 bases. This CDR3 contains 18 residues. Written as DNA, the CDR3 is TGTGCCAGCTCACCATCTTTAGCGGGAGGGTCAAACCCCTACGAGCAGTACTTC. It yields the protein CASSPSLAGGSNPYEQYF.

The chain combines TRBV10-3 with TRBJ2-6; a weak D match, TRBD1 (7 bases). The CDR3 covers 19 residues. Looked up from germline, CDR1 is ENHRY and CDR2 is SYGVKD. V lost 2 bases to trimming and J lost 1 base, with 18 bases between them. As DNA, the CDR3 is TGTGCCATCAGTGAGGGATGGGCAGGGGGGCCATCTGGGGCCAACGTCCTGACTTTC. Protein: CAISEGWAGGPSGANVLTF.